A selection of T cell receptor beta chains follows, all from one sample in a study of blood T cell repertoires in COVID-19. Using immunoSEQ multiplex PCR, the repertoire was profiled, and TCRdb retains in-frame clones only, with some absent. The sample yields 220,000 or so clones, almost 90% seen once. Sequencing was carried out using PBMCs or T cells enriched from blood (not recorded which). The receptors originated from a man aged 25-45 years who had been exposed to COVID-19. CDR3s include the opening cysteine and the closing phenylalanine or tryptophan.

j_call | v_call | cdr3_length | cdr3_aa
TRBJ2-1 | TRBV19 | 14 | CASSSQGFTNEQFF
TRBJ1-6 | TRBV5-8 | 15 | CASSSSGVWYSPLHF
TRBJ1-3 | TRBV11-1 | 14 | CASSLTGSGNTIYF
TRBJ1-3 | TRBV5-1 | 15 | CASSSGGDPGNTIYF
TRBJ1-1 | TRBV6-1 | 16 | CASSGDKIRLDTEAFF
TRBJ2-1 | TRBV18 | 14 | CASSPLGGENEQFF
TRBJ2-7 | TRBV4-1 | 15 | CASSPYLPGNYEQYF
TRBJ1-2 | TRBV9 | 15 | CASSESSQGAYGYTF
TRBJ1-1 | TRBV14 | 17 | CASSRTGQLTMNTEAFF
TRBJ2-7 | TRBV3-1/TRBV3-2 | 16 | CASSQDGGQGADEQYF
TRBJ2-2 | TRBV7-9 | 15 | CASSFSGGITGELFF
TRBJ2-1 | TRBV14 | 20 | CASSQDLTSGGLHSYNEQFF
TRBJ2-1 | TRBV9 | 15 | CASSATSGGYNEQFF
TRBJ2-7 | TRBV4-1 | 16 | CAPSWGGEDGYYEQYF
TRBJ2-1 | TRBV27 | 14 | CASRPGTAYNEQFF
TRBJ2-7 | TRBV27 | 15 | CASSLGAALAYEQYF
TRBJ1-1 | TRBV9 | 14 | CASSTGESNTEAFF
TRBJ1-6 | TRBV30 | 12 | CAWIQGRSPLHF
TRBJ1-2 | TRBV12-3/TRBV12-4 | 12 | CASSFSPQGYTF
TRBJ2-2 | TRBV6-5 | 15 | CASSYFPRNTGELFF
TRBJ2-3 | TRBV18 | 15 | CASSPMTSGTDTQYF
TRBJ2-2 | TRBV4-1 | 15 | CASSQTSRNTGELFF
TRBJ1-6 | TRBV27 | 16 | CASSPPPGQYNSPLHF
TRBJ2-5 | TRBV9 | 16 | CASSGDGRGLSETQYF
TRBJ1-1 | TRBV4-1 | 13 | CASRIEGNREAFF
TRBJ1-2 | TRBV10-2 | 12 | CASSDRHGGYTF
TRBJ1-4 | TRBV5-1 | 14 | CASMGGQGNEKLFF
TRBJ2-3 | TRBV7-2 | 14 | CASSQRGFTDTQYF
TRBJ1-2 | TRBV2 | 14 | CASSEAGQSYGYTF
TRBJ1-5 | TRBV7-9 | 14 | CASSLVEGNQPQHF
TRBJ2-7 | TRBV4-3 | 15 | CASSQRPLEFNEQYF
TRBJ1-5 | TRBV25-1 | 13 | CASSAGGGQPQHF